These T cell receptor beta chains were read from a single sample in a study of post-analysis software for immune sequencing data. Via MiXCR, TCRdb re-called the PCR reads, giving one row per CDR3 protein. The sample holds approximately 660,000 distinct CDR3 sequences, 55% to 70% seen once. The sample consisted of blood. These receptors came from a girl aged 2 to 10 with multiple sclerosis. CDR3s include the opening cysteine and the closing phenylalanine or tryptophan. Each record gives: clone size, D gene, J gene, V gene, CDR3 protein, CDR3 DNA. D genes are given only for firm matches. The listing skips clone size in some rows; elsewhere it reads once, few, many or a size class.

>few|NA|TRBJ2-7|TRBV12-3/TRBV12-4
CASIRTLTGLEFYEQYF
TGTGCCAGCATTAGAACCCTTACCGGGCTAGAATTCTACGAGCAGTACTTC
>NA|TRBD1|TRBJ1-5|TRBV6-1
CASSQLRETGGSSQPQHF
TGTGCCAGCAGTCAACTACGCGAGACAGGGGGCAGCAGTCAGCCCCAGCATTTT
>NA|NA|TRBJ1-1|TRBV29-1
CSVEDISKAFF
TGCAGCGTTGAAGATATAAGTAAAGCTTTCTTT
>NA|TRBD2|TRBJ2-7|TRBV2
CAGIPTSGRPSYEQYF
TGTGCCGGCATTCCGACTAGCGGGAGGCCGTCCTACGAGCAGTACTTC
>few|NA|TRBJ2-5|TRBV10-3
CAISDGGSQETQYF
TGTGCCATCAGTGACGGGGGAAGCCAAGAGACCCAGTACTTC
>NA|TRBD1|TRBJ2-5|TRBV12-3/TRBV12-4
CASTSGTGETQYF
TGTGCCAGCACCTCCGGGACAGGGGAGACCCAGTACTTC
>NA|TRBD2|TRBJ2-7|TRBV12-3/TRBV12-4
CASSLGRTSDAIYEQYF
TGTGCCAGCAGTTTAGGTAGGACTAGCGATGCGATATACGAGCAGTACTTC
>NA|NA|TRBJ2-1|TRBV6-5
CASSYNPTSSYNEQFF
TGTGCCAGCAGTTACAATCCCACCTCTTCCTACAATGAGCAGTTCTTC
>few|TRBD1|TRBJ2-1|TRBV7-3
CASSLAVTGVNEQFF
TGTGCCAGCAGCTTAGCTGTGACAGGGGTGAATGAGCAGTTCTTC
>NA|NA|TRBJ2-5|TRBV5-1
CASSQLAGTEETQYF
TGCGCCAGCAGCCAGTTGGCGGGGACCGAGGAGACCCAGTACTTC
>NA|TRBD1|TRBJ2-5|TRBV5-1
CASSPGQGEARETQYF
TGCGCCAGCAGCCCCGGGCAGGGGGAAGCACGGGAGACCCAGTACTTC
>once|NA|TRBJ2-1|TRBV20-1
CSARALSSYNEQFF
TGCAGTGCTAGGGCCCTAAGCTCCTACAATGAGCAGTTCTTC
>few|NA|TRBJ1-2|TRBV6-5
CASSFSYDSLDGYTF
TGTGCCAGCAGTTTCTCATACGACAGCTTGGACGGCTACACCTTC
>few|NA|TRBJ2-1|TRBV6-2/TRBV6-3
CASSLAGTGVQFF
TGTGCCAGCAGTCTGGCGGGGACGGGTGTGCAGTTCTTC
>NA|NA|TRBJ2-7|TRBV5-5
CASSLGTWEEQYF
TGTGCCAGCAGCCTTGGTACGTGGGAAGAGCAGTACTTC
>NA|NA|TRBJ2-7|TRBV27
CASRQSYEQYF
TGTGCCAGCAGACAATCCTACGAGCAGTACTTC
>few|NA|TRBJ2-7|TRBV7-9
CASSLGRPYEQYF
TGTGCCAGCAGCTTAGGCAGACCCTACGAGCAGTACTTC
>few|NA|TRBJ2-5|TRBV29-1
CSVELGRAETQYF
TGCAGCGTTGAGCTGGGACGGGCGGAGACCCAGTACTTC
>NA|TRBD2|TRBJ2-7|TRBV29-1
CSVELTSGIYEQYF
TGCAGCGTTGAACTAACTAGCGGGATCTACGAGCAGTACTTC
>NA|TRBD2|TRBJ2-7|TRBV10-3
CAIRPGLEAYEQYF
TGTGCCATCAGGCCGGGACTAGAGGCCTACGAGCAGTACTTC
>once|TRBD2|TRBJ2-3|TRBV12-3/TRBV12-4
CASSPCCGTSLGGTDTQYF
TGTGCCAGCAGCCCCTGTTGCGGGACTAGCCTCGGTGGCACAGATACGCAGTATTTT
>NA|TRBD2|TRBJ2-1|TRBV9
CASSPRTSGDYNEQFF
TGTGCCAGCAGCCCGAGGACTAGCGGGGACTACAATGAGCAGTTCTTC
>few|TRBD2|TRBJ2-3|TRBV29-1
CSVLGRTSGSSDTQYF
TGCAGCGTCCTCGGGAGGACTAGCGGGAGTTCAGATACGCAGTATTTT
>NA|TRBD1|TRBJ1-2|TRBV5-1
CASSRGSGTDFSGYTF
TGCGCCAGCAGCAGGGGGTCCGGGACAGATTTCTCTGGCTACACCTTC
>NA|NA|TRBJ2-3|TRBV5-1
CASSFLSPQTDTQYF
TGCGCCAGCAGCTTCTTATCCCCCCAGACAGATACGCAGTATTTT
>NA|NA|TRBJ2-5|TRBV6-2/TRBV6-3
CASSSWVISQETQYF
TGTGCCAGCAGTTCCTGGGTTATTTCCCAAGAGACCCAGTACTTC
>few|TRBD1|TRBJ2-5|TRBV5-4
CASSLGQYGDRGAETQYF
TGTGCCAGCAGCTTGGGCCAGTATGGGGACAGGGGAGCAGAGACCCAGTACTTC
>NA|NA|TRBJ2-7|TRBV20-1
CSASPGPPYEQYF
TGCAGTGCTTCGCCGGGACCCCCCTACGAGCAGTACTTC
>NA|TRBD1|TRBJ2-1|TRBV29-1
CSVQGVAGPSSYNEQFF
TGCAGCGTTCAGGGGGTGGCAGGGCCGAGCTCCTACAATGAGCAGTTCTTC
>NA|NA|TRBJ1-4|TRBV4-3
CASSQDLKGLGTNEKLFF
TGCGCCAGCAGCCAAGATCTAAAGGGGTTAGGAACTAATGAAAAACTGTTTTTT
>few|NA|TRBJ2-7|TRBV7-9
CASSRGRGVYNEQYF
TGTGCCAGCTCCCGAGGCAGGGGCGTTTACAACGAGCAGTACTTC
>few|NA|TRBJ2-3|TRBV7-2
CASSLGPQSGDTQYF
TGTGCCAGCAGCTTAGGCCCCCAGTCCGGAGATACGCAGTATTTT
>NA|TRBD2|TRBJ2-1|TRBV6-1
CASSDPGRHEQFF
TGTGCCAGCAGTGATCCCGGGAGGCATGAGCAGTTCTTC
>NA|TRBD1|TRBJ2-5|TRBV27
CASRGDRHVGETQYF
TGTGCCAGCAGGGGGGACAGGCATGTGGGAGAGACCCAGTACTTC
>few|NA|TRBJ2-3|TRBV29-1
CSVSPGTDTQYF
TGCAGCGTTTCCCCAGGGACAGATACGCAGTATTTT
>few|NA|TRBJ2-1|TRBV6-4
CASRGGPYNEQFF
TGTGCCAGCAGAGGGGGTCCCTACAATGAGCAGTTCTTC
>once|NA|TRBJ2-5|TRBV20-1
CSARVGGWGTQYF
TGCAGTGCTAGAGTTGGGGGGTGGGGGACCCAGTACTTC
>NA|NA|TRBJ2-1|TRBV4-3
CASSQVNRDNEQFF
TGCGCCAGCAGCCAAGTAAACAGGGACAATGAGCAGTTCTTC
>few|NA|TRBJ2-1|TRBV29-1
CSVEGRDFTYNEQFF
TGCAGCGTTGAAGGCCGGGACTTCACCTACAATGAGCAGTTCTTC
>NA|NA|TRBJ2-4|TRBV27
CASGLGAKNIQYF
TGTGCCAGTGGGCTGGGGGCCAAAAACATTCAGTACTTC
>NA|TRBD1|TRBJ1-1|TRBV7-8
CASSQTGLPTEAFF
TGTGCCAGCAGCCAGACAGGGTTGCCCACTGAAGCTTTCTTT
>few|TRBD2|TRBJ2-3|TRBV7-2
CASSSRLAGGQDTQYF
TGTGCCAGCAGCTCCCGACTAGCGGGGGGGCAAGATACGCAGTATTTT
>NA|NA|TRBJ2-1|TRBV21-1
CASSKVKEVRASGPSSYNEQFF
TGTGCCAGCAGCAAAGTGAAGGAGGTACGGGCTAGCGGGCCGAGCTCCTACAATGAGCAGTTCTTC
>NA|TRBD2|TRBJ2-1|TRBV5-1
CASSPQREGRENEQFF
TGCGCCAGCAGCCCGCAGAGAGAGGGGCGGGAGAATGAGCAGTTCTTC
>NA|TRBD2|TRBJ2-3|TRBV11-2
CASSLTSGMSTDTQYF
TGTGCCAGCAGCTTGACTAGCGGGATGAGCACAGATACGCAGTATTTT
>NA|NA|TRBJ2-7|TRBV27
CASGSQGGEQYF
TGTGCCAGCGGTTCACAGGGCGGAGAGCAGTACTTC
>few|NA|TRBJ2-5|TRBV7-2
CASSRKRAETQYF
TGTGCCAGCAGCAGGAAAAGAGCGGAGACCCAGTACTTC
>few|TRBD2|TRBJ2-1|TRBV4-1
CASSPFQAGKVYNEQFF
TGCGCCAGCAGCCCCTTTCAAGCGGGGAAGGTCTACAATGAGCAGTTCTTC
>few|NA|TRBJ2-1|TRBV7-3
CASSLGDLKDYNEQFF
TGTGCCAGCAGCTTAGGGGACCTTAAAGATTACAATGAGCAGTTCTTC
>NA|NA|TRBJ2-5|TRBV12-3/TRBV12-4
CASSFAGTTQETQYF
TGTGCCAGCAGTTTTGCCGGGACCACCCAAGAGACCCAGTACTTC
>NA|NA|TRBJ2-1|TRBV9
CASSVGSRNEQFF
TGTGCCAGCAGCGTTGGGTCCCGCAATGAGCAGTTCTTC
>NA|TRBD1|TRBJ2-1|TRBV12-3/TRBV12-4
CASTQGQSQYNEQFF
TGTGCCAGCACCCAGGGACAGTCTCAATACAATGAGCAGTTCTTC